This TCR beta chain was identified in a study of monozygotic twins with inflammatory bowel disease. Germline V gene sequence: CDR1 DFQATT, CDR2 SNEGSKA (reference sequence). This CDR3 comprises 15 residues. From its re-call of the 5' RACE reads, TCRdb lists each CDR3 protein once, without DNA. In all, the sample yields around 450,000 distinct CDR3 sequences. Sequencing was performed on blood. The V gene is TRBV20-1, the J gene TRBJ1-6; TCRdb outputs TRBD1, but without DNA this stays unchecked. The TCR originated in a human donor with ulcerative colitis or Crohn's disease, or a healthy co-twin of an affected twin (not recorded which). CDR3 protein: CSAVPGQGRNSPLHF.